This TCR beta chain was captured by sequencing in a study of T cell changes during pregnancy in multiple sclerosis. Method: immunoSEQ multiplex PCR; TCRdb's copy keeps in-frame clones and lacks some. The sample consists of around 62,000 clones, about 89% of them appearing once. The CDR3 runs 19 residues. Trimming took off 0 bases at V and 0 bases at J, with 15 bases between the two ends. CDR1 and CDR2 from the germline V gene are MGHRA and YSYEKL. This sequence joins TRBV4-1 and TRBJ1-6, with D perhaps TRBD1 (5 bases). The source is a female donor with multiple sclerosis, enrolled in a pregnancy study. Sequencing was performed on CD4+ T cells from peripheral blood mononuclear cells, taken in the first trimester of pregnancy. This CDR3 is CASSQDEGLGYSYNSPLHF. Here the CDR3 DNA reads TGCGCCAGCAGCCAAGATGAGGGACTTGGGTACTCCTATAATTCACCCCTCCACTTT.